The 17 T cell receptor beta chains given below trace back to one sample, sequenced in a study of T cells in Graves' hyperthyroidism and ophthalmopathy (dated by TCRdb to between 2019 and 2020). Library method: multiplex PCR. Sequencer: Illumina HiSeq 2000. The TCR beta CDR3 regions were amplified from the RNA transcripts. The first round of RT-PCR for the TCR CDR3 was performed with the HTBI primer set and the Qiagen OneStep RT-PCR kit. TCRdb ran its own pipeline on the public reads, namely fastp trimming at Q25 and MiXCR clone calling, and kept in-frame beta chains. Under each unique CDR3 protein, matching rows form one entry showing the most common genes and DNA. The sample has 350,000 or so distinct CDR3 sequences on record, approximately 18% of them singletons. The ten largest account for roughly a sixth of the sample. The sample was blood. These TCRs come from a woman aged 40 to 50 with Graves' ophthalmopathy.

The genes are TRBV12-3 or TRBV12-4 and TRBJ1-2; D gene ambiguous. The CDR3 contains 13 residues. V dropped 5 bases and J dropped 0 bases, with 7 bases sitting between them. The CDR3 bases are TGTGCCAGCAGTCCGACTTCTAACTATGGCTACACCTTC. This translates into CASSPTSNYGYTF.

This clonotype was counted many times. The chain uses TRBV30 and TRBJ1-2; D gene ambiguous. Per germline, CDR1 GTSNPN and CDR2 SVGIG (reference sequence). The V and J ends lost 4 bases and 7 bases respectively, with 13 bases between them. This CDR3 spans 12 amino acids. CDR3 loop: CAWTGSSRGYTF. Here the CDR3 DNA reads TGTGCCTGGACTGGGTCAAGTCGTGGCTACACCTTC.

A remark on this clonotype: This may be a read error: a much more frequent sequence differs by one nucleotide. CDR3 in amino acids: CASSPHSSRAEAFF. CDR3 coding DNA: TGTGCCAGTAGTCCTCATTCGTCTAGGGCTGAAGCTTTCTTT. The rearrangement joins TRBV19 to TRBJ1-1; D unresolved. Trimming cost V 5 bases and J 6 bases, with 16 bases left between them. This CDR3 region has 14 residues. The germline V gene encodes CDR1 LNHDA and CDR2 SQIVND (reference sequence).

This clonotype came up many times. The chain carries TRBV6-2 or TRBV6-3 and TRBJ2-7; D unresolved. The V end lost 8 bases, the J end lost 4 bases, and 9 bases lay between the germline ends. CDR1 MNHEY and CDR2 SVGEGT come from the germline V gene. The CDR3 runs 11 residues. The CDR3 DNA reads TGTGCCAGCGGAACGGGTTACGAGCAGTACTTC. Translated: CASGTGYEQYF.

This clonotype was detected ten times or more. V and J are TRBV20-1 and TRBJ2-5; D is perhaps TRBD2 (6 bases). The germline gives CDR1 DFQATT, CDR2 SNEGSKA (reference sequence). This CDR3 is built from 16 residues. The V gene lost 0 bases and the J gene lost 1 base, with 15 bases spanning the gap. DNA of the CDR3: TGCAGTGCTAGAGATCGTGGGGGAGGACGCCAAGAGACCCAGTACTTC. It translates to CSARDRGGGRQETQYF.

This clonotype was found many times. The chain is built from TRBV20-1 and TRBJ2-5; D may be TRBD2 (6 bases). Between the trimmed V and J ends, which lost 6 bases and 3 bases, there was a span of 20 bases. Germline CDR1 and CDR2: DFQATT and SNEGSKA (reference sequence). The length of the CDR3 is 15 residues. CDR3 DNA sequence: TGCAGTGCAAAGATGCCGGGACTCCTAAAAGAGACCCAGTACTTC. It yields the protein CSAKMPGLLKETQYF.

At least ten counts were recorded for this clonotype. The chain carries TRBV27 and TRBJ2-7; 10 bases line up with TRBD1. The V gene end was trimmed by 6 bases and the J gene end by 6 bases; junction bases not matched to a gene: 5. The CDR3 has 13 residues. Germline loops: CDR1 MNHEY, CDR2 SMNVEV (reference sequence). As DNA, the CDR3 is TGTGCCAGCAGCATGACAGGGGGCGGCGAGCAGTACTTC. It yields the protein CASSMTGGGEQYF.

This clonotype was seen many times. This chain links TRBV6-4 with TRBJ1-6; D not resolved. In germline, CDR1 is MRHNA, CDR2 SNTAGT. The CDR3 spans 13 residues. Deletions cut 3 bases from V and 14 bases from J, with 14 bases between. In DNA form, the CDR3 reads TGTGCCAGCAGTGAGAGTGTAGGGTCGGCCCTCCACTTT. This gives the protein CASSESVGSALHF.

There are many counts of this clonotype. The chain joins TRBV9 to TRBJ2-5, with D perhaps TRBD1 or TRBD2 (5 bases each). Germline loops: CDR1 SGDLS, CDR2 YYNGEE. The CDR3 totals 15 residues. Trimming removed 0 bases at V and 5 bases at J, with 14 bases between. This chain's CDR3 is CASSVGAAGTETQYF. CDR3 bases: TGTGCCAGCAGCGTAGGGGCCGCCGGGACGGAGACCCAGTACTTC.

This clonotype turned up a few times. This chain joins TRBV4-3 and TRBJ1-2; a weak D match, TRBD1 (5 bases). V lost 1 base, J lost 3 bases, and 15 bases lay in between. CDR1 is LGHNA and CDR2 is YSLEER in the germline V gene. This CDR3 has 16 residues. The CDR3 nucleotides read TGCGCCAGCAGCCAAGGGGCTTGGGGGACGGACTATGGCTACACCTTC. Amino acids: CASSQGAWGTDYGYTF.

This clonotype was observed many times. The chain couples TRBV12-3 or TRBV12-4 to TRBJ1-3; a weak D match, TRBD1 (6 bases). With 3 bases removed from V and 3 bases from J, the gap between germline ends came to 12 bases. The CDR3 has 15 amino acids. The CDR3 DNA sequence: TGTGCCAGCAGTTTTGAACAGGGAGGTGGAAACACCATATATTTT. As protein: CASSFEQGGGNTIYF.

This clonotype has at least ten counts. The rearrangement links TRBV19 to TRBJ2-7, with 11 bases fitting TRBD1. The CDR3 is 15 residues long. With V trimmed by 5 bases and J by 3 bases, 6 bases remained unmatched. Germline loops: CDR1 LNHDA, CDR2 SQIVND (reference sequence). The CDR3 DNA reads TGTGCCAGTAGTGCAGGACAGGGGGCAATCTACGAGCAGTACTTC. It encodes CASSAGQGAIYEQYF.

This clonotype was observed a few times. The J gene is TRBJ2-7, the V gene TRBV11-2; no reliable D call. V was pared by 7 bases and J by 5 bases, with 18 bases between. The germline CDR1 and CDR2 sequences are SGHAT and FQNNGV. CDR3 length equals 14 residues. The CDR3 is CASNSEDQPHEQYF. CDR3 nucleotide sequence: TGTGCCAGCAACAGCGAGGACCAGCCCCACGAGCAGTACTTC. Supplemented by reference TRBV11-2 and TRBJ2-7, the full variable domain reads EAGVAQSPRYKIIEKRQSVAFWCNPISGHATLYWYQQILGQGPKLLIQFQNNGVVDDSQLPKDRFSAERLKGVDSTLKIQPAKLEDSAVYLCASNSEDQPHEQYFGPGTRLTVT.

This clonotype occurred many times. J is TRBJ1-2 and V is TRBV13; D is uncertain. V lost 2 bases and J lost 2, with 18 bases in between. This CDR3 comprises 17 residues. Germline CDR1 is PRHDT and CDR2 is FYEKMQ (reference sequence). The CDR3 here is CASSLFFRTRANYGYTF. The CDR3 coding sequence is TGTGCCAGCAGCTTATTTTTCAGGACCCGGGCAAACTATGGCTACACCTTC.

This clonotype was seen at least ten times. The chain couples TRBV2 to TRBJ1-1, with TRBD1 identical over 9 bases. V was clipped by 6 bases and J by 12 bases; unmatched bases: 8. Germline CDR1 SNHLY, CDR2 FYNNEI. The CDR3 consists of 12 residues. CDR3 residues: CASRGDRAGSFF. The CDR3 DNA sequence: TGTGCCAGCAGGGGGGACAGGGCAGGATCTTTCTTT.

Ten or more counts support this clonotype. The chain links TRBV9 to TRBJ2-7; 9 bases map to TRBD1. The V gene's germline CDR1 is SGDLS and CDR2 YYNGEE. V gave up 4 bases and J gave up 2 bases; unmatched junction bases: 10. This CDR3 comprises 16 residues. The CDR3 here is CASSTRTRDRAYEQYF. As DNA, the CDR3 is TGTGCCAGCAGCACTCGCACCCGGGACAGGGCCTACGAGCAGTACTTC.

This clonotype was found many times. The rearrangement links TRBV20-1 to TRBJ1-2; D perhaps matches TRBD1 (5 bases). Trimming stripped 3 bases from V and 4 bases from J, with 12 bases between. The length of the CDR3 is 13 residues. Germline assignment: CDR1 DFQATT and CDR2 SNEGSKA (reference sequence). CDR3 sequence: CSARELTVYGYTF. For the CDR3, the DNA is TGCAGTGCTAGGGAACTGACAGTCTATGGCTACACCTTC.